A single count supports the clone carrying this T cell receptor (beta chain). Sequencing used immunoSEQ multiplex PCR; TCRdb keeps in-frame clones, though not all of them. In the table there are about 250,000 clones, 86% of which are singletons. The record originates from a study of blood T cell repertoires in COVID-19. V dropped 4 bases and J dropped 10 bases, with 22 bases sitting between them. CDR3 length: 15 residues. CDR1 is MDHEN and CDR2 is SYDVKM in the germline V gene. This TCR derives from a woman aged 80 or over with COVID-19, enrolled during active disease. The sample was peripheral blood. This chain joins TRBV28 and TRBJ1-1; a weak D match, TRBD1 (5 bases). Here the CDR3 reads CASSSPPPAPRGAFF. Written as DNA, the CDR3 is TGTGCCAGCAGTTCCCCCCCTCCGGCCCCTAGGGGAGCTTTCTTT. Supplemented by reference TRBV28 and TRBJ1-1, the full variable domain reads DVKVTQSSRYLVKRTGEKVFLECVQDMDHENMFWYRQDPGLGLRLIYFSYDVKMKEKGDIPEGYSVSREKKERFSLILESASTNQTSMYLCASSSPPPAPRGAFFGQGTRLTVV.